These T cell receptor beta chains were read from a single sample in a study of blood T cell repertoires in COVID-19. This table comes from immunoSEQ multiplex PCR, and its TCRdb copy is limited to in-frame clones, with some not included. The table has about 270,000 clones, about 85% seen once. Input material: PBMCs or T cells enriched from blood (not recorded which). The receptor source for this set is a woman aged 50 to 65 who had recovered from COVID-19. Both conserved end residues are part of each CDR3. D genes are given only for firm matches.

TRBJ1-5,NA,TRBV15,CATSPRDQPQHF,TGTGCCACCAGCCCCAGGGATCAGCCCCAGCATTTT
TRBJ2-1,TRBD2,TRBV29-1,CSAQTSATSYNEQFF,TGCAGCGCTCAGACTAGCGCGACTTCTTACAATGAGCAGTTCTTC
TRBJ2-1,TRBD1,TRBV6-6,CASSGRTGGGVDEQFF,TGTGCCAGCAGTGGTCGGACAGGGGGCGGGGTGGATGAGCAGTTCTTC
TRBJ1-2,NA,TRBV24-1,CATSDPFREEGYTF,TGTGCCACCAGTGACCCCTTCCGGGAGGAGGGCTACACCTTC
TRBJ2-1,TRBD2,TRBV9,CASSVLAETYNEQFF,TGTGCCAGCAGCGTGCTAGCGGAAACCTACAATGAGCAGTTCTTC
TRBJ2-5,TRBD2,TRBV29-1,CSESSGSPPQQTQYF,TGCAGCGAGAGTAGCGGGAGTCCGCCTCAGCAGACCCAGTACTTC
TRBJ1-6,TRBD1,TRBV6-2/TRBV6-3,CASSGRDRARYSPLHF,TGTGCCAGCAGTGGACGTGACAGGGCGAGGTATTCACCCCTCCACTTT
TRBJ2-1,TRBD1,TRBV6-6,CASSYSSSGGNEQFF,TGTGCCAGCAGTTACTCGTCTTCAGGGGGCAATGAGCAGTTCTTC
TRBJ1-2,NA,TRBV7-9,CASSLGLAFYGYTF,TGTGCCAGCAGCTTAGGCTTAGCCTTCTATGGCTACACCTTC
TRBJ1-5,TRBD1,TRBV28,CASSSESGGYQPQHF,TGTGCCAGCAGTTCCGAATCAGGGGGCTATCAGCCCCAGCATTTT
TRBJ2-1,NA,TRBV30,CAWSVAGEQFF,TGTGCCTGGAGTGTAGCTGGTGAGCAGTTCTTC